The sequence of this T cell receptor (beta chain) was determined in a study of blood T cell repertoires in COVID-19 (TCRdb year 2020). A note on the overall study: The collaborator samples originated in the United States, Italy and Spain and spanned the acute and convalescent phases of COVID-19. Subjects who had been exposed to COVID-19, were actively infected with it, or had recovered from it provided the deeply sampled blood TCRbeta repertoires that made up the dataset. The sample metadata nearly always contained a de-identified subject ID, COVID-19 status, age in years and sex. Samples came from the ongoing ImmuneRACE study (first 160 participants) plus 1,254 subjects from 6 global collaborators. Where available, HLA class I and class II types were taken from metadata supplied by the sample provider and were not determined by assay-based typing. The material from the prospective study consisted of cDNA or gDNA derived from T cells, B-cell-depleted T cells, or PBMCs. The repertoires were made available in a free public database intended to serve as a resource for research on the immune response to SARS-CoV-2.

The CDR3 goes from the cysteine to the phenylalanine over 15 residues. The kept DNA is CDR3 alone, 45 bases in frame from the first base. From V the trimming removes 3 bases and from J it removes 6 bases, while the gene matches leave 6 bases of the junction unaccounted for. The CDR1 and CDR2 encoded by the germline V gene are SGHDT and YYEEEE. Study-wide findings and limitations: How much clinical and demographic metadata was included differed by source and by participant, and the metadata was provided uncurated.

Each collaborating institution followed its own protocols to collect whole blood in K2EDTA tubes. For TCRbeta analysis, collaborators shipped samples in one of three forms: frozen whole blood, isolated PBMCs, or DNA extracted from either of those sample types. This clone was observed a single time. What antigen it recognizes has not been identified. Per-nucleotide qualities are absent, and no much larger clonotype sits a single base away. TCRbeta CDR3 regions were amplified from genomic DNA using the immunoSEQ Assay, a bias-controlled multiplex PCR. For the original study's pipeline: Within the assay, amplification of reference gene primers was used to estimate how many nucleated cells each sample contained. To quantify the absolute abundance of each unique TCRbeta CDR3 rearrangement, sequence reads were collapsed and filtered. Productive Simpson clonality was computed per sample as the square root of Simpson's diversity index over productive rearrangements. The table was pulled from immuneACCESS by TCRdb, which kept in-frame rearrangements only. Such tables lose some clones; where checked, under half of the loss comes from unresolved V genes, and the rest has no known cause. V, J and clone size are taken as reported in that table, and D and trimming were inferred from the DNA itself. The sample has roughly 97,000 clones on record, roughly 84% of them singletons. The ten largest clones take up approximately 27% of the sample.

The V and J segments used are TRBV5-6 and TRBJ1-6, with 7 bases matching TRBD1. This TCR came from a man aged 55-75 years with acute or convalescent COVID-19. Sequencing was carried out using peripheral blood. At the DNA level, the sequence is TGTGCCAGCAGCTGGGTTGGGACAGTTAATTCACCCCTCCACTTT. This translates into CASSWVGTVNSPLHF.